This T cell receptor (beta chain) was captured by sequencing in a study of blood T cell repertoires in COVID-19. In the study overall: T cells, B-cell-depleted T cells, or PBMCs supplied cDNA or gDNA.

This clone was seen a single time. Sequencing was performed with immunoSEQ multiplex PCR; in TCRdb, only in-frame clones are kept and a portion is missing. Of around 270,000 clones in the sample, 88% were seen once. The sequence derives from a man in his fifties or sixties who had recovered from COVID-19. The sample taken for sequencing was peripheral blood.

The CDR3 region has the DNA TGTGCCAGTAGTACCCGACAGGGGGGCACCGGGGAGCTGTTTTTT. Its protein product is CASSTRQGGTGELFF. V usage is TRBV19 and J usage is TRBJ2-2, with TRBD1 matching over 9 bases. J gave up 4 bases and V 4 bases, and 4 bases lay outside the gene matches. The CDR3 contains 15 residues. The germline gives CDR1 LNHDA, CDR2 SQIVND (reference sequence).